These 27 T cell receptor beta chains were sequenced from one sample in a study of T cells in Graves' hyperthyroidism and ophthalmopathy. RNA transcripts gave rise to amplified TCR beta CDR3 regions. First-round RT-PCR with HTBI primers amplified the TCR CDR3 region. TCRdb re-called the multiplex PCR reads with MiXCR, one entry per CDR3 protein. Of about 400,000 distinct CDR3 sequences detected, more than 12% appear once; the ten largest clones hold over 25%. Material for sequencing was blood. The receptors come from a man between 45 and 60 years old with Graves' ophthalmopathy.

This clonotype occurred many times. CDR3 in amino acids: CASSITSGRGTGELFF. CDR3 in DNA: TGCGCCAGCAGCATAACTAGCGGGAGGGGAACCGGGGAGCTGTTTTTT. The V and J genes are TRBV5-1 and TRBJ2-2; 13 bases line up with TRBD2. Germline assignment: CDR1 SGHRS and CDR2 YFSETQ. The CDR3 extends over 16 amino acids. V dropped 4 bases and J dropped 5; count of bases not matched to a gene: 5.

At least ten counts were recorded for this clonotype. The rearrangement links TRBV12-3 or TRBV12-4 to TRBJ2-1; 10 bases line up with TRBD1. V dropped 5 bases and J dropped 5; count of bases not matched to a gene: 6. The CDR3 totals 15 residues. The CDR3 protein is CASSTTGTGDNEQFF. CDR3 in DNA: TGTGCCAGCAGTACTACCGGGACAGGGGACAATGAGCAGTTCTTC.

This chain links TRBV5-1 with TRBJ2-1; TRBD2 is a possible D gene (5 bases). CDR3 length equals 12 residues. Trimming cost V 5 bases and J 6 bases, with 9 bases left between them. The germline V gene encodes CDR1 SGHRS and CDR2 YFSETQ. For the CDR3, the DNA is TGCGCCAGCAGGGGGAGCGTCAATGAGCAGTTCTTC. The encoded protein is CASRGSVNEQFF.

In its sample, this clonotype was seen many times. This chain links TRBV12-3 or TRBV12-4 with TRBJ2-3; weak D call: TRBD1 (6 bases). The CDR3 covers 15 residues. Trimming stripped 5 bases from V and 0 bases from J, with 12 bases between. CDR3 sequence reads: CASSARRGSTDTQYF. The CDR3 bases are TGTGCCAGCAGTGCGCGCAGGGGAAGCACAGATACGCAGTATTTT.

In its sample, this clonotype was seen many times. The chain couples TRBV2 to TRBJ2-5; TRBD2 matches 9 bases. Germline V gives CDR1 SNHLY, CDR2 FYNNEI. The junction had 9 bases not matched to a gene; V was cut back by 6 bases and J by 4 bases. The CDR3 is 15 amino acids. CDR3 loop: CASRILAGTGETQYF. CDR3 coding DNA: TGTGCCAGCAGGATACTAGCGGGCACTGGAGAGACCCAGTACTTC.

There are many counts of this clonotype. This chain links TRBV11-2 with TRBJ1-4; D is undetermined. V lost 1 base and J lost 8, with 11 bases in between. Looked up from germline, CDR1 is SGHAT and CDR2 is FQNNGV. CDR3 length: 14 amino acids. CDR3 sequence (DNA): TGTGCCAGCAGCTTAGGGCAGGCTAGCGAAAAACTGTTTTTT. Translated: CASSLGQASEKLFF. Based on the CDR3 plus reference TRBV11-2 and TRBJ1-4, the full variable domain is EAGVAQSPRYKIIEKRQSVAFWCNPISGHATLYWYQQILGQGPKLLIQFQNNGVVDDSQLPKDRFSAERLKGVDSTLKIQPAKLEDSAVYLCASSLGQASEKLFFGSGTQLSVL.

The table lists this clonotype with many counts. This rearrangement joins TRBV3-1 to TRBJ1-6; the D gene is possibly TRBD1 (5 bases). Trimming stripped 1 base from V and 5 bases from J, with 6 bases between. The germline gives CDR1 LGHDT, CDR2 YNNKEL (reference sequence). The CDR3 sequence is 14 residues long. CDR3 bases: TGTGCCAGCAGCCAAGTAGGGGATAATTCACCCCTCCACTTT. Translating gives CASSQVGDNSPLHF.

This clonotype was seen repeatedly, ten times or more. The chain uses TRBV3-1 and TRBJ2-7; D ambiguous. CDR1 is LGHDT and CDR2 is YNNKEL in the germline V gene (reference sequence). The V end lost 4 bases, the J end lost 6 bases, and 16 bases lay between the germline ends. This CDR3 is 14 amino acids long. CDR3 in amino acids: CASSPYENPLEQYF. CDR3 DNA: TGTGCCAGCAGCCCATACGAGAACCCCCTCGAGCAGTACTTC.

This clonotype was picked up many times. V and J are TRBV20-1 and TRBJ1-2; 8 bases fit TRBD1. Germline lookup yields CDR1 DFQATT and CDR2 SNEGSKA (reference sequence). V trimming: 6 bases; J trimming: 4 bases; junction bases outside the gene matches: 4. The CDR3 loop spans 12 amino acids. The CDR3 spells CSAPDRGYGYTF. CDR3 in DNA: TGCAGTGCCCCTGACAGGGGCTATGGCTACACCTTC.

This clonotype was detected ten times or more. The V and J genes are TRBV5-1 and TRBJ2-1; D ambiguous. The CDR3 runs 15 residues. Germline lookup yields CDR1 SGHRS and CDR2 YFSETQ. The ends were cut back, 1 base at V and 3 bases at J, with 11 bases in the middle. The CDR3 region has the DNA TGCGCCAGCAGCTTGTCGCTTCCCATCTACAATGAGCAGTTCTTC. Translated, it gives CASSLSLPIYNEQFF.

This clonotype was observed many times. V gene TRBV9 combines with J gene TRBJ1-5; D is unresolved. Trimming pared 0 bases from V and 3 bases from J, leaving 10 bases between. The CDR3 has 15 amino acids. Per the germline V gene, CDR1 is SGDLS and CDR2 is YYNGEE. The CDR3 DNA reads as TGTGCCAGCAGCGTAGAAGCCACGAACAATCAGCCCCAGCATTTT. This sequence encodes CASSVEATNNQPQHF.

This clonotype was detected ten times or more. J is TRBJ2-7 and V is TRBV2; D not resolved. The CDR3 runs 11 residues. The V gene lost 4 bases and the J gene lost 4 bases, with 5 bases spanning the gap. Germline assignment: CDR1 SNHLY and CDR2 FYNNEI. The CDR3 region has the DNA TGTGCCAGCAGTGGGAAGTACGAGCAGTACTTC. Its translation: CASSGKYEQYF. Full variable domain (remainder filled in from reference TRBV2 and TRBJ2-7): EPEVTQTPSHQVTQMGQEVILRCVPISNHLYFYWYRQILGQKVEFLVSFYNNEISEKSEIFDDQFSVERPDGSNFTLKIRSTKLEDSAMYFCASSGKYEQYFGPGTRLTVT.

The rearrangement joins TRBV29-1 to TRBJ1-1; 7 bases line up with TRBD1. The CDR3 has 11 residues. Germline V gene data show CDR1 as SQVTM and CDR2 as ANQGSEA. V shed 6 bases and J 11 bases; nucleotides not matched to a gene: 9. Written as DNA, the CDR3 is TGCAGCGTACGACAGGGCCTGGGGGCTTTCTTT. Its translation: CSVRQGLGAFF.

V is TRBV20-1 and J is TRBJ2-7, with 10 positions matching TRBD2. With V trimmed by 1 base and J by 3 bases, 9 bases remained unmatched. The CDR3 has 16 amino acids. The germline gives CDR1 DFQATT, CDR2 SNEGSKA (reference sequence). The CDR3 is CSARVPPGTSDYEQYF. CDR3 bases: TGCAGTGCTAGAGTCCCGCCCGGGACTAGCGACTACGAGCAGTACTTC.

This clonotype came up many times. V is TRBV20-1 and J is TRBJ2-2; D might be TRBD2 (5 bases). This CDR3 comprises 17 residues. Germline V gene sequence: CDR1 DFQATT, CDR2 SNEGSKA (reference sequence). Trimming removed 3 bases from V and 4 bases from J, with 21 bases in between. Written as DNA, the CDR3 is TGCAGTGCTAGTGCCGTCACGTGGCGGGCCGGCACCGGGGAGCTGTTTTTT. Translation: CSASAVTWRAGTGELFF.

Comment on this clonotype: The junction shows a germline mismatch at one end, possibly a read error. DNA for the CDR3: TGCAGTGCTAGAGATAGCTTCCGGGGGAACTCCTACGGGCAGTACTTC. Amino acid sequence: CSARDSFRGNSYGQYF. The chain is built from TRBV20-1 and TRBJ2-7; perhaps TRBD2 as D (6 bases). CDR3 length: 16 residues. CDR1 is DFQATT, CDR2 SNEGSKA, per germline (reference sequence).

This clonotype was counted only a few times. This rearrangement joins TRBV29-1 to TRBJ1-4, with a weak D call TRBD1 (5 bases). Germline V lookup: CDR1 SQVTM, CDR2 ANQGSEA. Trimming left V 6 bases short and J 2 bases short, with 13 bases between. The CDR3 is 14 amino acids. Here the CDR3 DNA reads TGCAGCGTCAGGGAGGGAGGGACTAATGAAAAACTGTTTTTT. Protein product: CSVREGGTNEKLFF.

Only a few counts were recorded for this clonotype. The chain uses TRBV29-1 and TRBJ1-5, with 11 bases lining up with TRBD1. With 5 bases clipped from V and 4 bases from J, the junction kept 4 bases outside the gene matches. The CDR3 length is 14 residues. CDR1 SQVTM and CDR2 ANQGSEA come from the germline V gene. The CDR3, as DNA: TGCAGCGTTTCCGGGACAGGGGGGAATCAGCCCCAGCATTTT. Translation gives CSVSGTGGNQPQHF.

This rearrangement joins TRBV12-5 to TRBJ2-2; 9 bases agree with TRBD1. Germline V CDR1 and CDR2: LGHNT, FRNRAP. Trimming cost V 4 bases and J 1 base; bases outside gene matches: 4. The CDR3 consists of 16 residues. The CDR3 here is CASGSPGQGNTGELFF. In nucleotides, the CDR3 is TGTGCTAGTGGTTCACCGGGACAGGGGAACACCGGGGAGCTGTTTTTT.

This clonotype was seen many times. The genes are TRBV3-1 and TRBJ2-1; D is unclear. The germline gives CDR1 LGHDT, CDR2 YNNKEL (reference sequence). The CDR3 extends over 13 amino acids. The V gene lost 3 bases and the J gene lost 8 bases, with 11 bases spanning the gap. The CDR3 loop reads CASSHFPGDEQFF. The CDR3 nucleotides are TGTGCCAGCAGCCATTTTCCAGGTGATGAGCAGTTCTTC.

In its sample, this clonotype was seen many times. This sequence joins TRBV5-8 and TRBJ2-1; either TRBD1 or TRBD2 may fit D (5 bases each). The CDR3 sequence is 13 residues long. CDR1 and CDR2 from the germline V gene are SGHTS and YDEGEE. V was clipped by 0 bases and J by 12 bases, with 13 bases between them. Here the CDR3 DNA reads TGTGCCAGCAGCTTGGTAAGGGACCTTCGGCAGTTCTTC. It is translated as CASSLVRDLRQFF.

The V call is TRBV7-8, the J call TRBJ2-3; 7 positions match TRBD2. The germline gives CDR1 SGHVS, CDR2 FQNEAQ. The V segment lost 5 bases and the J segment 2 bases; nucleotides outside the gene matches: 13. The CDR3 runs to 17 residues. CDR3 loop: CASSRQGIAGDTDTQYF. DNA of the CDR3: TGTGCCAGCAGCCGCCAGGGTATAGCGGGCGACACAGATACGCAGTATTTT.

This clonotype came up many times. V usage is TRBV10-1 and J usage is TRBJ2-1, with TRBD2 identical over 14 bases. The CDR3 is 16 residues long. Germline-derived CDR1 and CDR2 are WNHNN and SYGVQD (reference sequence). V lost 4 bases and J lost 6; bases outside the gene matches: 5. The CDR3 sequence is CASSGGLAGVSNEQFF. The CDR3 bases are TGCGCCAGCAGTGGGGGACTAGCGGGAGTGTCCAATGAGCAGTTCTTC.

This clonotype was detected ten times or more. The chain has TRBV6-6 and TRBJ2-3, with TRBD2 matching over 12 bases. The length of the CDR3 is 15 residues. The V gene end was trimmed by 2 bases and the J gene end by 11 bases; junction bases not matched to a gene: 8. The V gene's germline CDR1 is MNHNY and CDR2 SVGAGI (reference sequence). CDR3 region: CASSYRRTSGMEQYF. CDR3 DNA: TGTGCCAGCAGTTACCGTCGGACTAGCGGGATGGAGCAGTATTTT.

The chain links TRBV5-5 to TRBJ1-2, with a weak D call TRBD1 (5 bases). The CDR3 is 15 residues long. The V gene's germline CDR1 is SGHKS and CDR2 YYEKEE (reference sequence). The V gene lost 0 bases and the J gene lost 1 base, with 10 bases spanning the gap. The CDR3 reads CASSLGRGGNYGYTF. For the CDR3, the DNA is TGTGCCAGCAGCTTGGGTAGGGGAGGTAACTATGGCTACACCTTC.

This clonotype was detected many times. V usage is TRBV5-1 and J usage is TRBJ2-5; 7 bases are a match to TRBD2. Germline V CDR1 and CDR2: SGHRS, YFSETQ. The CDR3 consists of 14 residues. The J segment lost 5 bases and the V segment lost 3 bases, leaving 7 bases of the junction unmatched. This CDR3 reads CASSSREAMETQYF. CDR3 DNA: TGCGCCAGCAGCTCCCGGGAGGCAATGGAGACCCAGTACTTC.

This clonotype was seen more than once but under ten times. The gene calls are TRBV19 and TRBJ1-5; D unresolved. Germline CDR1 is LNHDA and CDR2 is SQIVND (reference sequence). The CDR3 totals 15 residues. Trimming pared 1 base from V and 1 base from J, leaving 8 bases between. CDR3 sequence reads: CASSIGQKSNQPQHF. The DNA for the CDR3 is TGTGCCAGTAGTATAGGTCAGAAAAGCAATCAGCCCCAGCATTTT.